This TCR beta chain was sequenced in a study of shared clonotypes between healthy human individuals. Some clones are missing from TCRdb's copy, which holds only in-frame ones; the method was immunoSEQ multiplex PCR. The repertoire holds about 2.4 million clones, with 90% to 95% as singletons. CDR3 size: 14 residues. With 4 bases clipped from V and 6 bases from J, the junction kept 8 bases outside the gene matches. CDR1 and CDR2 (germline): SGHRS, YFSETQ. The sequenced material came from naive CD4+ T cells from PBMCs. The subset here: CD45RA+ positively selected. The clonotype originates from a man between 18 and 29 years old in good health. Some clones in this sample may be carry-over from other donors' samples. This chain uses TRBV5-1 with TRBJ2-7, with 9 bases identical to TRBD1. The CDR3 DNA reads TGCGCCAGCAGCACCAGACAGGGGGAAGGCGAGCAGTACTTC. Translating it yields CASSTRQGEGEQYF.